This is a list of T cell receptor beta chains from one sample in a study of CD8 T cells in Susac syndrome. In TCRdb, the immunoSEQ multiplex PCR reads were re-called with MiXCR into one record per CDR3 protein. The data contain about 200,000 distinct CDR3 sequences, 90% to 95% of them singletons. Sequences were obtained from CD4+ T cells from PBMCs. These receptors came from a human donor with multiple sclerosis. Both conserved end residues are part of each CDR3. D genes are given only for firm matches. Not every row has a clone size; where given, it reads once, few, many or a size class.

j_gene: TRBJ2-3; abundance: NA; v_gene: TRBV7-2; len: 15; d_gene: NA; CDR3nt: TGTGCCAGCAGCTTAAGGGGCGGGAACGCAGATACGCAGTATTTT; CDR3aa: CASSLRGGNADTQYF
j_gene: TRBJ1-5; abundance: NA; v_gene: TRBV18; len: 14; d_gene: NA; CDR3nt: TGTGCCAGCTCACCACTTGAGGGGAACCAGCCCCAGCATTTT; CDR3aa: CASSPLEGNQPQHF
j_gene: TRBJ1-1; abundance: NA; v_gene: TRBV24-1; len: 12; d_gene: NA; CDR3nt: TGTGCCACCAGTGATCCTCGGGGAATCGCTTTCTTT; CDR3aa: CATSDPRGIAFF
j_gene: TRBJ2-7; abundance: NA; v_gene: TRBV25-1; len: 13; d_gene: NA; CDR3nt: TGTGCCAGCAGTGGCCTCAGGGACTACGAGCAGTACTTC; CDR3aa: CASSGLRDYEQYF
j_gene: TRBJ2-1; abundance: NA; v_gene: TRBV5-1; len: 14; d_gene: NA; CDR3nt: TGCGCCAGCAGCTCGGGTGGCGGCTCGAATGAGCAGTTCTTC; CDR3aa: CASSSGGGSNEQFF
j_gene: TRBJ1-5; abundance: NA; v_gene: TRBV19; len: 15; d_gene: NA; CDR3nt: TGTGCCAGTAGTGCCCGTACGGACGGCAATCAGCCCCAGCATTTT; CDR3aa: CASSARTDGNQPQHF
j_gene: TRBJ1-1; abundance: NA; v_gene: TRBV29-1; len: 14; d_gene: TRBD1; CDR3nt: TGCAGCGGGGGGACAGGGGTCTTCGACACTGAAGCTTTCTTT; CDR3aa: CSGGTGVFDTEAFF
j_gene: TRBJ2-2; abundance: NA; v_gene: TRBV27; len: 14; d_gene: NA; CDR3nt: TGTGCCAGCAGGGTCCAGGCGAACACCGGGGAGCTGTTTTTT; CDR3aa: CASRVQANTGELFF
j_gene: TRBJ2-7; abundance: NA; v_gene: TRBV3-1; len: 16; d_gene: NA; CDR3nt: TGTGCCAGCAGCCGGTACAGGTCTTCTTTCTCCTACGAGCAGTACTTC; CDR3aa: CASSRYRSSFSYEQYF
j_gene: TRBJ1-2; abundance: NA; v_gene: TRBV19; len: 14; d_gene: NA; CDR3nt: TGTGCCAGTAGTAACGAACGCAGGATCGGTGGCTACACCTTC; CDR3aa: CASSNERRIGGYTF
j_gene: TRBJ2-1; abundance: NA; v_gene: TRBV12-3/TRBV12-4; len: 13; d_gene: NA; CDR3nt: TGTGCGAGCACTCAGCGGTCCTACAATGAGCAGTTCTTC; CDR3aa: CASTQRSYNEQFF
j_gene: TRBJ1-1; abundance: NA; v_gene: TRBV29-1; len: 15; d_gene: NA; CDR3nt: TGCAGCGTCGGACCCCACCCACAGATTAACACTGAAGCTTTCTTT; CDR3aa: CSVGPHPQINTEAFF
j_gene: TRBJ1-1; abundance: NA; v_gene: TRBV11-1; len: 20; d_gene: NA; CDR3nt: TGTGCCAGCAGCCCCCCGAGGGTAGGTTTAAACCCCCTTGAGGACACTGAAGCTTTCTTT; CDR3aa: CASSPPRVGLNPLEDTEAFF
j_gene: TRBJ1-4; abundance: NA; v_gene: TRBV15; len: 15; d_gene: NA; CDR3nt: TGTGCCACCAGCAGAGATGTTGGAAGCCTTGAAAAACTGTTTTTT; CDR3aa: CATSRDVGSLEKLFF
j_gene: TRBJ1-3; abundance: once; v_gene: TRBV24-1; len: 13; d_gene: NA; CDR3nt: TGTGCCACCGAGGCTTCGGCAGGAAACACCATATATTTT; CDR3aa: CATEASAGNTIYF
j_gene: TRBJ2-1; abundance: NA; v_gene: TRBV11-2; len: 16; d_gene: TRBD2; CDR3nt: TGTGCCAGCAGCCCGAGGGTAGCGGGAGGGAAGGATGAGCAGTTCTTC; CDR3aa: CASSPRVAGGKDEQFF
j_gene: TRBJ2-7; abundance: NA; v_gene: TRBV3-1; len: 13; d_gene: NA; CDR3nt: TGTGCCAGCAGCAATTATAACCTGTACGAGCAGTACTTC; CDR3aa: CASSNYNLYEQYF
j_gene: TRBJ1-5; abundance: NA; v_gene: TRBV7-9; len: 12; d_gene: NA; CDR3nt: TGTGCCAGCAGCTTTGGGGCCCAGCCCCAGCATTTT; CDR3aa: CASSFGAQPQHF
j_gene: TRBJ2-5; abundance: few; v_gene: TRBV11-3; len: 13; d_gene: NA; CDR3nt: TGTGCCAGCAGCTTAGGACTCAGCGAGACCCAGTACTTC; CDR3aa: CASSLGLSETQYF
j_gene: TRBJ2-1; abundance: once; v_gene: TRBV12-5; len: 11; d_gene: NA; CDR3nt: TGTGCTAGTGGTTTGAACAATGAGCAGTTCTTC; CDR3aa: CASGLNNEQFF
j_gene: TRBJ2-7; abundance: once; v_gene: TRBV20-1; len: 13; d_gene: TRBD2; CDR3nt: TGCAGTGCGCACCTAGCGGGGGGTCACGAGCAGTACTTC; CDR3aa: CSAHLAGGHEQYF
j_gene: TRBJ2-4; abundance: NA; v_gene: TRBV5-1; len: 16; d_gene: NA; CDR3nt: TGCGCCAGCAGCTTGGATACCGCGGGTGTTCGGGACATTCAGTACTTC; CDR3aa: CASSLDTAGVRDIQYF
j_gene: TRBJ1-2; abundance: NA; v_gene: TRBV30; len: 12; d_gene: NA; CDR3nt: TGTGCCTGGAGTGTGGTGGGGGACGGCTACACCTTC; CDR3aa: CAWSVVGDGYTF
j_gene: TRBJ2-3; abundance: once; v_gene: TRBV29-1; len: 14; d_gene: NA; CDR3nt: TGCAGCGTTGTTGTTAGCGGACCCACAGATACGCAGTATTTT; CDR3aa: CSVVVSGPTDTQYF
j_gene: TRBJ1-1; abundance: NA; v_gene: TRBV5-1; len: 14; d_gene: TRBD1; CDR3nt: TGCGCCAGCAGCTTAGGGACAGGGGGCATTGAAGCTTTCTTT; CDR3aa: CASSLGTGGIEAFF
j_gene: TRBJ2-6; abundance: NA; v_gene: TRBV10-3; len: 14; d_gene: NA; CDR3nt: TGTGCCATCAGTGCCAGCTCTGGGGCCAACGTCCTGACTTTC; CDR3aa: CAISASSGANVLTF
j_gene: TRBJ2-1; abundance: NA; v_gene: TRBV7-2; len: 13; d_gene: NA; CDR3nt: TGTGCCAGCAGCTTTTCTTCAGTTCCGGGGCAGTTCTTC; CDR3aa: CASSFSSVPGQFF
j_gene: TRBJ2-7; abundance: NA; v_gene: TRBV30; len: 13; d_gene: NA; CDR3nt: TGTGCCTGGAGGCTGACGGGTGGGGGCGAGCAGTACTTC; CDR3aa: CAWRLTGGGEQYF
j_gene: TRBJ1-5; abundance: NA; v_gene: TRBV30; len: 14; d_gene: NA; CDR3nt: TGTGCCTGTAGTACAGGGTACAGCAATCAGCCCCAGCATTTT; CDR3aa: CACSTGYSNQPQHF